The 24 T cell receptor beta chains given below trace back to one sample, sequenced in a study of cytomegalovirus exposure and HLA in healthy donors. It was with 60 Vbeta and 13 Jbeta primers that the PCR ran. Measured with immunoSEQ multiplex PCR; TCRdb has only the in-frame clones, and not every one. Its table records under 200,000 clones. Sequencing was performed on PBMCs. These receptors were taken from a man aged 30 to 45 in good health and CMV-seronegative.

The rearrangement uses TRBV6-6 and TRBJ2-3; 9 bases fit TRBD2. With V trimmed by 6 bases and J by 5 bases, 9 bases remained unmatched. CDR1 and CDR2 (germline): MNHNY, SVGAGI (reference sequence). CDR3 length: 15 amino acids. CDR3: CASSTERGAEDTQYF. The CDR3 region has the DNA TGTGCCAGCAGCACCGAGCGGGGGGCGGAAGATACGCAGTATTTT.

The genes are TRBV11-3 and TRBJ1-1; D perhaps matches TRBD1 (5 bases). V was shortened by 1 base and J by 4 bases, with 10 bases between the two germline ends. The CDR3 is 14 amino acids. Germline assignment: CDR1 SGHNT and CDR2 YENEEA. The CDR3 bases are TGTGCCAGCAGCTTAGTTTCGGGGGGCACTGAAGCTTTCTTT. It encodes CASSLVSGGTEAFF. Together with reference TRBV11-3 and TRBJ1-1, the CDR3 gives the full variable domain: EAGVVQSPRYKIIEKKQPVAFWCNPISGHNTLYWYLQNLGQGPELLIRYENEEAVDDSQLPKDRFSAERLKGVDSTLKIQPAELGDSAVYLCASSLVSGGTEAFFGQGTRLTVV.

The chain uses TRBV5-4 and TRBJ2-5; D uncertain. The CDR3 has 14 residues. Germline-derived CDR1 and CDR2 are SGHNT and YYREEE (reference sequence). The V end lost 0 bases, the J end lost 3 bases, and 9 bases lay between the germline ends. CDR3 loop: CASSLAGIEETQYF. The DNA of the CDR3 is TGTGCCAGCAGCTTGGCAGGCATTGAAGAGACCCAGTACTTC.

The chain couples TRBV5-8 to TRBJ2-1; 11 nucleotides match TRBD1. Looked up from germline, CDR1 is SGHTS and CDR2 is YDEGEE. The CDR3 has 15 residues. J was trimmed by 10 bases and V by 3 bases; bases with no gene match: 9. CDR3 nucleotide sequence: TGTGCCAGCAGCTACTACGGACAGGGGGCTGGGGAGCAGTTCTTC. Its translation: CASSYYGQGAGEQFF. Based on the CDR3 plus reference TRBV5-8 and TRBJ2-1, the full variable domain is EAGVTQSPTHLIKTRGQQATLRCSPISGHTSVYWYQQALGLGLQFLLWYDEGEERNRGNFPPRFSGRQFPNYSSELNVNALELEDSALYLCASSYYGQGAGEQFFGPGTRLTVL.

The rearrangement links TRBV19 to TRBJ1-2; D unclear. This CDR3 has 15 residues. Germline V gives CDR1 LNHDA, CDR2 SQIVND (reference sequence). V was shortened by 3 bases and J by 2 bases, with 13 bases between the two germline ends. The CDR3 DNA reads as TGTGCCAGTAGTATCACCGTTGGCAACAACTATGGCTACACCTTC. This codes for CASSITVGNNYGYTF.

On this clone: The junction and the germline gene differ at one end; a read error may be behind it. The sample carries other DNA sequences with the same CDR3. The V call is TRBV11-2, the J call TRBJ1-5; D is ambiguous. The CDR3 consists of 17 residues. Per germline, CDR1 SGHAT and CDR2 FQNNGV. CDR3 DNA sequence: TGTGCCAGCAGCCTAGAGAATAGGAGGATCTTATTTCAGCCCCAGCATTTT. It translates to CASSLENRRILFQPQHF.

V gene TRBV6-5 combines with J gene TRBJ2-5; possible D gene TRBD1, 6 bases. Trimming pared 0 bases from V and 5 bases from J, leaving 16 bases between. In germline, CDR1 is MNHEY, CDR2 SVGAGI. The CDR3 totals 16 residues. CDR3 sequence: CASSYSGQRMSETQYF. CDR3 in DNA: TGTGCCAGCAGTTACTCCGGACAGAGGATGAGCGAGACCCAGTACTTC.

The chain employs TRBV6-5 and TRBJ2-4, with 7 bases that match TRBD1. The CDR3 has 15 residues. Trimming removed 6 bases from V and 0 bases from J; junction bases left unmatched: 5. Germline assignment: CDR1 MNHEY and CDR2 SVGAGI. The CDR3 DNA reads as TGTGCCAGCAGCCCCCAGGGGGTAGCCAAAAACATTCAGTACTTC. Amino acids: CASSPQGVAKNIQYF.

On this clone: Mismatch with germline at one junction end may stem from a read error. The chain employs TRBV9 and TRBJ2-2, with 7 bases aligning to TRBD1. Per the germline V gene, CDR1 is SGDLS and CDR2 is YYNGEE. This CDR3 is built from 15 residues. This CDR3 reads CASTDRVSNTGELLF. The DNA for the CDR3 is TGTGCCAGCACCGACAGGGTGTCGAACACCGGGGAGCTGCTTTTT.

The CDR3 region is CAGSQREGYTDTQYF. The CDR3 DNA is TGTGCCGGTTCACAGCGGGAGGGGTACACAGATACGCAGTATTTT. The gene calls are TRBV30 and TRBJ2-3, with 10 nucleotides matching TRBD2. Germline assignment: CDR1 GTSNPN and CDR2 SVGIG (reference sequence). The ends lost 8 bases at V and 2 bases at J; junction bases unmatched: 10. CDR3 length equals 15 residues.

V usage is TRBV6-5 and J usage is TRBJ2-2; 8 bases line up with TRBD1. The trim removed 5 bases at V and 5 bases at J, leaving 1 base unmatched. Looked up from germline, CDR1 is MNHEY and CDR2 is SVGAGI. This CDR3 comprises 13 residues. CDR3 sequence: CASSHRGTGELFF. CDR3 sequence (DNA): TGTGCCAGCAGTCACAGGGGGACCGGGGAGCTGTTTTTT.

This chain links TRBV7-2 with TRBJ1-3; TRBD1 might be the D (5 bases). Trimming took off 5 bases at V and 4 bases at J, with 9 bases between the two ends. Germline assignment: CDR1 SGHTA and CDR2 FQGNSA. This CDR3 contains 13 residues. The CDR3, as DNA: TGTGCCAGCAGCACCGGACAAGGAAACACCATATATTTT. Residues: CASSTGQGNTIYF.

The V call is TRBV19, the J call TRBJ2-7, with TRBD1 matching over 8 bases. V shed 3 bases and J 1 base; nucleotides not matched to a gene: 2. Germline values: CDR1 LNHDA, CDR2 SQIVND (reference sequence). There are 14 residues in the CDR3. CDR3 residues: CASSIRTGSYEQYF. In nucleotides, the CDR3 is TGTGCCAGTAGTATTCGGACAGGGTCCTACGAGCAGTACTTC.

The gene calls are TRBV6-5 and TRBJ2-5, with D perhaps TRBD2 (6 bases). The assigned J gene may be wrong: the sequence end matches TRBJ2-7 better. CDR1 and CDR2 (germline): MNHEY, SVGAGI. CDR3 length: 14 residues. The CDR3 coding sequence is TGTGCCAGCAGTACCGGGACTGCGGTATACGAGCAGTACTTC. It yields the protein CASSTGTAVYEQYF.

The CDR3 bases are TGTGCCATCAGTGAAGGGGTAGCGGTGAACTACAATGAGCAGTTCTTC. Its translation is CAISEGVAVNYNEQFF. The chain has TRBV10-3 and TRBJ2-1, with D maybe TRBD2 (6 bases). Trimming removed 3 bases from V and 3 bases from J, with 15 bases in between. Germline assignment: CDR1 ENHRY and CDR2 SYGVKD. The length of the CDR3 is 16 residues.

The V and J genes are TRBV9 and TRBJ1-2; TRBD1 matches at 8 bases. Germline CDR1 and CDR2: SGDLS and YYNGEE. V trimming: 3 bases; J trimming: 8 bases; junction bases outside the gene matches: 9. The CDR3 has 14 amino acids. The CDR3 loop reads CASSEDRGWQGYTF. The CDR3 nucleotides read TGTGCCAGCAGCGAAGACAGGGGATGGCAAGGCTACACCTTC.

V gene TRBV19 combines with J gene TRBJ1-2; the D gene is possibly TRBD1 (5 bases). V dropped 3 bases and J dropped 4 bases, with 15 bases sitting between them. The CDR3 runs to 15 residues. The germline CDR1 and CDR2 sequences are LNHDA and SQIVND (reference sequence). This CDR3 is CASSMYRPVAYGYTF. The DNA of the CDR3 is TGTGCCAGTAGTATGTACAGGCCCGTTGCCTATGGCTACACCTTC.

The genes are TRBV6-5 and TRBJ2-3, with D maybe TRBD2 (6 bases). CDR1 and CDR2 (germline): MNHEY, SVGAGI. V gave up 0 bases and J gave up 6 bases, with 13 bases separating them. The CDR3 is made up of 15 amino acids. The CDR3 here is CASSYSIRGGDTQYF. The CDR3 bases are TGTGCCAGCAGTTACTCGATACGTGGAGGGGATACGCAGTATTTT.

The chain combines TRBV5-6 with TRBJ1-4; no clear D. The CDR3 sequence is 12 residues long. CDR1 and CDR2 from the germline V gene are SGHDT and YYEEEE. V was trimmed by 1 base and J by 10 bases, leaving 8 bases between them. CDR3 nucleotides: TGTGCCAGCAGCTTGCTTTCCGGAAAACTGTTTTTT. Translated, it gives CASSLLSGKLFF.

The chain joins TRBV7-6 to TRBJ1-1, with D perhaps TRBD1 (5 bases). CDR1 is SGHVS and CDR2 is FNYEAQ in the germline V gene. Trimming took off 5 bases at V and 1 base at J, with 8 bases between the two ends. The CDR3 contains 13 residues. CDR3 sequence (DNA): TGTGCCAGCAGCGACGGGGGGAACACTGAAGCTTTCTTT. Protein product: CASSDGGNTEAFF.

The rearrangement links TRBV5-8 to TRBJ2-6; no reliable D call. The V end lost 1 base, the J end lost 3 bases, and 11 bases lay between the germline ends. From germline, CDR1 is SGHTS and CDR2 YDEGEE. The CDR3 is 16 residues long. This CDR3 is CASSLSLLFGANVLTF. The DNA of the CDR3 is TGTGCCAGCAGCTTGAGCCTTCTCTTTGGGGCCAACGTCCTGACTTTC.

The DNA for the CDR3 is TGTGCCAACCAGGGAATGCCTAGAGGCGAGCAGTACTTC. Translation gives CANQGMPRGEQYF. The chain combines TRBV2 with TRBJ2-5, with a weak D call TRBD1 (5 bases). The J call may be faulty, since TRBJ2-7 better matches the DNA end. This CDR3 has 13 residues. Germline lookup yields CDR1 SNHLY and CDR2 FYNNEI.

This chain uses TRBV5-5 with TRBJ1-1; 10 bases match TRBD1. The J segment lost 5 bases and the V segment lost 4 bases, leaving 8 bases of the junction unmatched. CDR3 length: 15 residues. CDR1 is SGHKS and CDR2 is YYEKEE in the germline V gene (reference sequence). The CDR3 nucleotides read TGTGCCAGCAGCGCATGGGGACAGGGGATAACTGAAGCTTTCTTT. This translates into CASSAWGQGITEAFF.

V and J are TRBV27 and TRBJ2-6, with 8 bases fitting TRBD1. Germline assignment: CDR1 MNHEY and CDR2 SMNVEV (reference sequence). Trimming took 3 bases from V and 5 from J; bases not matched to a gene: 9. This CDR3 has 17 amino acids. The CDR3 here is CASSLIQGANWANVLTF. In nucleotides, the CDR3 is TGTGCCAGCAGTTTGATTCAGGGGGCTAACTGGGCCAACGTCCTGACTTTC.